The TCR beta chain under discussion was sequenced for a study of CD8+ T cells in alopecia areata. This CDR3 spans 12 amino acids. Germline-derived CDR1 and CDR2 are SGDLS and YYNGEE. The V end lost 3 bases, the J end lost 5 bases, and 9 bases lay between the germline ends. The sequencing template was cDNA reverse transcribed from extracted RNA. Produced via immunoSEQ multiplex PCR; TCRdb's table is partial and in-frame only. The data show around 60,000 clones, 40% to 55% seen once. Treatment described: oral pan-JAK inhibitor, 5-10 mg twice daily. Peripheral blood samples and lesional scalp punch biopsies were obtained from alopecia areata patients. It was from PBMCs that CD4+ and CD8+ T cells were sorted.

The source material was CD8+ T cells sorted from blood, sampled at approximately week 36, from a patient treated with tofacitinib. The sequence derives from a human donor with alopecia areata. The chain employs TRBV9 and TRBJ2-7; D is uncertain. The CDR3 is CASSGVRDEQYF. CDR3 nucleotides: TGTGCCAGCAGCGGGGTCCGGGACGAGCAGTACTTC.